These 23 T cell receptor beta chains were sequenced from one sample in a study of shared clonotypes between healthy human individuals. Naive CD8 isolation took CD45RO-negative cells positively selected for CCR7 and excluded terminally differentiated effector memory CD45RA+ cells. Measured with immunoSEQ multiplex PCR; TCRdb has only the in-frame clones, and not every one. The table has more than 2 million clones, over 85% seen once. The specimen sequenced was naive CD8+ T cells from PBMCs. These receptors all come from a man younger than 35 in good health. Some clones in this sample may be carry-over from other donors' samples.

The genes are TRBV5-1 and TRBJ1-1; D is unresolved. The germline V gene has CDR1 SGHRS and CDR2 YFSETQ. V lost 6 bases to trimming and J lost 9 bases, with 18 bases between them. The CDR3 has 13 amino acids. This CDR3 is CASINPDSQQAFF. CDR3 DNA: TGCGCCAGCATAAACCCGGACTCGCAACAAGCTTTCTTT.

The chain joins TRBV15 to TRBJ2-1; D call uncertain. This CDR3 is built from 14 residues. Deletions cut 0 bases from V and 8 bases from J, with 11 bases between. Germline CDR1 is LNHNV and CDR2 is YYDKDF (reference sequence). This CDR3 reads CATSRDMIVHEQFF. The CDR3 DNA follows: TGTGCCACCAGCAGAGATATGATAGTACATGAGCAGTTCTTC.

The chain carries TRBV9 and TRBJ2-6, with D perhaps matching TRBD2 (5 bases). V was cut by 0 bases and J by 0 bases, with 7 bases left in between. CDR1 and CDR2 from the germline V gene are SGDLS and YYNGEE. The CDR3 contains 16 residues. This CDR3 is CASSVGEISGANVLTF. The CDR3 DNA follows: TGTGCCAGCAGCGTAGGGGAGATCTCTGGGGCCAACGTCCTGACTTTC.

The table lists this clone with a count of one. The CDR3, as DNA: TGCGCCAGCAGCCAAGCGGCGTGGCAGCCAGACGCAGATACGCAGTATTTT. This gives the protein CASSQAAWQPDADTQYF. The genes are TRBV4-3 and TRBJ2-3; the D is unclear. The V end lost 1 base, the J end lost 4 bases, and 18 bases lay between the germline ends. This CDR3 spans 17 amino acids. Germline-derived CDR1 and CDR2 are LGHNA and YSLEER.

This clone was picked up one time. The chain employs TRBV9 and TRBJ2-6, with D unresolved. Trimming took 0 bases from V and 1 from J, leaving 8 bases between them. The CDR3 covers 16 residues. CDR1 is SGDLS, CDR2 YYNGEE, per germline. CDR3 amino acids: CASSVGWLSGANVLTF. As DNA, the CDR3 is TGTGCCAGCAGCGTAGGTTGGCTATCTGGGGCCAACGTCCTGACTTTC.

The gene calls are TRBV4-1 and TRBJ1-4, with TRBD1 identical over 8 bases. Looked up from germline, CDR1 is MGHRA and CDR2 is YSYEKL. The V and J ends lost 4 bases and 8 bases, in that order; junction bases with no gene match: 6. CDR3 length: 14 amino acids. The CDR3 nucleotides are TGCGCCAGCAGCCTAGACAGGGGCCGGGAAAAACTGTTTTTT. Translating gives CASSLDRGREKLFF.

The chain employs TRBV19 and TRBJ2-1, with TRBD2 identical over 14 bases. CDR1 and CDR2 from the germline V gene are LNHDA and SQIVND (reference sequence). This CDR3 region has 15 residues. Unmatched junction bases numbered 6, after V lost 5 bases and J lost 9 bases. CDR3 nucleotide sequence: TGTGCCAGTAGTCCCAGACTAGCGGGAGGGCTTGAGCAGTTCTTC. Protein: CASSPRLAGGLEQFF.

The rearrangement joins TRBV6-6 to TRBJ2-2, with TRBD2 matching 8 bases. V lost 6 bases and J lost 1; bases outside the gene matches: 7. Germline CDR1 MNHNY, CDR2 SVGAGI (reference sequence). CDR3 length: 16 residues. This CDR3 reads CASSPRLAGNTGELFF. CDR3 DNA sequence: TGTGCCAGCAGCCCCCGGCTAGCGGGGAACACCGGGGAGCTGTTTTTT.

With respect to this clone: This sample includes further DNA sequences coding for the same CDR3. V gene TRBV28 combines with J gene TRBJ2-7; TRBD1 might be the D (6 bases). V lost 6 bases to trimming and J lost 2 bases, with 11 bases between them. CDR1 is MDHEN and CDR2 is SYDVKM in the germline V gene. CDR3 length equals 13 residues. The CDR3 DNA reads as TGTGCCAGCAGCCCCGGGACACCCTACGAGCAGTACTTC. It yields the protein CASSPGTPYEQYF.

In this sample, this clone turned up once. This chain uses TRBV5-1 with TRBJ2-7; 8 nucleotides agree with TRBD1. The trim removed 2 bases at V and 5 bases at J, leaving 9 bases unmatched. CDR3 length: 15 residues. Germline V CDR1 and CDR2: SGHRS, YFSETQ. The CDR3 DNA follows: TGCGCCAGCAGCTTAGACAGGGGCTTTGTCCACGAGCAGTACTTC. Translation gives CASSLDRGFVHEQYF.

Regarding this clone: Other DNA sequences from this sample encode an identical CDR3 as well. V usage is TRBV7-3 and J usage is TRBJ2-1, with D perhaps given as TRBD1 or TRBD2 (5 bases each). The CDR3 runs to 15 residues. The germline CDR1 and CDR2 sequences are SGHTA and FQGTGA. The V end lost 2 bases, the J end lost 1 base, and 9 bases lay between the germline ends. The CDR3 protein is CASSLGTTSYNEQFF. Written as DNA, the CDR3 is TGTGCCAGCAGCTTAGGGACCACATCCTACAATGAGCAGTTCTTC. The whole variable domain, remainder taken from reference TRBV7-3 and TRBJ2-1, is GAGVSQTPSNKVTEKGKYVELRCDPISGHTALYWYRQSLGQGPEFLIYFQGTGAADDSGLPNDRFFAVRPEGSVSTLKIQRTERGDSAVYLCASSLGTTSYNEQFFGPGTRLTVL.

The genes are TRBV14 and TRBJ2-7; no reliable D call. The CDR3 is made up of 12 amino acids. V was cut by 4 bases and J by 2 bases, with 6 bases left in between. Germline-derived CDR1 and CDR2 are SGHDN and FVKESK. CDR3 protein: CASSPAPYEQYF. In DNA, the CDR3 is TGTGCCAGCAGCCCAGCCCCCTACGAGCAGTACTTC.

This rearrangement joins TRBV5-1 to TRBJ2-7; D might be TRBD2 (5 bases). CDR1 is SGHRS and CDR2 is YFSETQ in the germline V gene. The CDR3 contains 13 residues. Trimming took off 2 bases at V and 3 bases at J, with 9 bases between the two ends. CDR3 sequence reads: CASSFNAGYEQYF. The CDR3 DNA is TGCGCCAGCAGCTTCAATGCGGGCTACGAGCAGTACTTC.

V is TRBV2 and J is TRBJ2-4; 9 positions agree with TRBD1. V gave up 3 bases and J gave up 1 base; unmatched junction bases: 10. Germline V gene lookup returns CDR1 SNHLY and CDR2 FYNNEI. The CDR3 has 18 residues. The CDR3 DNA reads TGTGCCAGCAGTGAGGCGGACAGGGGTTTGCTTGCCAAAAACATTCAGTACTTC. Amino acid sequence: CASSEADRGLLAKNIQYF.

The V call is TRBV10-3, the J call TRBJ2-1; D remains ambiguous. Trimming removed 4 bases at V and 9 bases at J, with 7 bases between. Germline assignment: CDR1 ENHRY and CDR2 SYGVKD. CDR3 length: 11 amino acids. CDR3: CAISGPGEQFF. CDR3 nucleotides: TGTGCCATCAGTGGCCCCGGTGAGCAGTTCTTC.

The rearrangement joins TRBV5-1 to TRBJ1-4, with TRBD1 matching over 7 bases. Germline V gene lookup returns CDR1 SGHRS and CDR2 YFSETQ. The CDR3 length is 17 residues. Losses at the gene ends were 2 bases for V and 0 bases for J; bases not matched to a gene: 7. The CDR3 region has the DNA TGCGCCAGCAGCTTCTCAGGGGGGCTAGCAACTAATGAAAAACTGTTTTTT. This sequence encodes CASSFSGGLATNEKLFF.

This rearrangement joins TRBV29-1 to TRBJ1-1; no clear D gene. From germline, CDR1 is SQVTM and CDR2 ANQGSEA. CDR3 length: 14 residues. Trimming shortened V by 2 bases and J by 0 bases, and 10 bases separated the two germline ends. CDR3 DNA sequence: TGCAGCGTTGAACGGGTCCTGATGAACACTGAAGCTTTCTTT. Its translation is CSVERVLMNTEAFF.

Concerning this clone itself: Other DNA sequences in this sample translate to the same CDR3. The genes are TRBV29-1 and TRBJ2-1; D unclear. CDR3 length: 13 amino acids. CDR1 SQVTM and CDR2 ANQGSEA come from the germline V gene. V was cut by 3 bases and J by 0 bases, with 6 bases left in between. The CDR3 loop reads CSVDGLSYNEQFF. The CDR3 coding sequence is TGCAGCGTTGACGGTCTCTCCTACAATGAGCAGTTCTTC.

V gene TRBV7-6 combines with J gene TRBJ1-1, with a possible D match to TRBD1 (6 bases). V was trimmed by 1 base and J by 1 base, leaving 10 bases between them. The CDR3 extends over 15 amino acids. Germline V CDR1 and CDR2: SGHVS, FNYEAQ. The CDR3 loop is CASSLDGTPNTEAFF. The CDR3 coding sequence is TGTGCCAGCAGCTTAGATGGGACACCGAACACTGAAGCTTTCTTT.

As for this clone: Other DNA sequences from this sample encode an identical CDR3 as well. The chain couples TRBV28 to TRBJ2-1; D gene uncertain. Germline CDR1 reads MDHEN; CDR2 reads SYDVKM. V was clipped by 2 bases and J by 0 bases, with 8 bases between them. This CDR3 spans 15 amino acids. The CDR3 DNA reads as TGTGCCAGCAGTTTACTGGCGGCCTCCTACAATGAGCAGTTCTTC. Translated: CASSLLAASYNEQFF.

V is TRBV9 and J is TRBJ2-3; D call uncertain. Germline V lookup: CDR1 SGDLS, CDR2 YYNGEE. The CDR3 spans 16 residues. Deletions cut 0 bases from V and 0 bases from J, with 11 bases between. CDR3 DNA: TGTGCCAGCAGCGTAGCTGGCCCCGCTAGCACAGATACGCAGTATTTT. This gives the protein CASSVAGPASTDTQYF.

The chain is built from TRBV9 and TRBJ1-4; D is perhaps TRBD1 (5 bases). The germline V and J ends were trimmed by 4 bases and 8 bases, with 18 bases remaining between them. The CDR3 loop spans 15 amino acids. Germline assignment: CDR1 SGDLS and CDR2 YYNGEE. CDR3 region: CASSTKDRFQEKLFF. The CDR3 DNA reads TGTGCCAGCAGCACAAAAGACAGATTTCAAGAAAAACTGTTTTTT.

CDR3 DNA: TGTGCCAGCATCCTACCAGGATGGGATGAGCAGTTCTTC. It specifies CASILPGWDEQFF. The rearrangement uses TRBV7-9 and TRBJ2-1; no definite D call. V lost 7 bases to trimming and J lost 8 bases, with 15 bases between them. This CDR3 region has 13 residues. Germline V gene data show CDR1 as SEHNR and CDR2 as FQNEAQ (reference sequence).